This entry concerns a single T cell receptor (beta chain). What it recognizes is unknown. The data originate from a study of T cell repertoires in cytomegalovirus infection. TCRdb analysed the reads with MiXCR anew, one entry per CDR3 protein. Of approximately 310,000 distinct CDR3 sequences listed, more than 20% are singletons. Trimming stripped 0 bases from V and 3 bases from J, with 19 bases between. This CDR3 spans 17 amino acids. CDR1 and CDR2 (germline): DFQATT, SNEGSKA (reference sequence). The sequencing here drew on cultured PBMCs, taken from culture after CMV antigen stimulation. The chain carries TRBV20-1 and TRBJ2-3; D perhaps matches TRBD2 (5 bases). The source of this sequence is a human donor in good health (CMV status not recorded). Some clones in this sample may be carry-over from other donors' samples. This CDR3 reads CSARDYQVGVKTDTQYF. The CDR3 coding sequence is TGCAGTGCTAGAGATTATCAGGTGGGAGTAAAAACAGATACGCAGTATTTT.